Presented here are 29 T cell receptor beta chains from one specimen sequenced in a study of cytomegalovirus exposure and HLA in healthy donors. Assay used: immunoSEQ multiplex PCR; TCRdb lists only in-frame clones, some missing. The sample has 150,000 to 200,000 clones, about 90% seen once. The sequenced sample was PBMCs. Source of these receptors: a woman younger than 30 in good health and CMV-seropositive.

The genes are TRBV27 and TRBJ2-6, with 10 bases fitting TRBD1. Germline values: CDR1 MNHEY, CDR2 SMNVEV (reference sequence). The CDR3 covers 15 residues. V was clipped by 5 bases and J by 4 bases; unmatched bases: 2. CDR3 sequence reads: CASSGTGVGANVLTF. As DNA, the CDR3 is TGTGCCAGCAGTGGGACAGGGGTCGGGGCCAACGTCCTGACTTTC.

The CDR3 nucleotides read TGTGCCAGCAGCTTAGAATCTGTGACAGGGAGTTATAGCAATCAGCCCCAGCATTTT. Residues: CASSLESVTGSYSNQPQHF. The chain uses TRBV7-8 and TRBJ1-5; 7 positions match TRBD1. Germline CDR1 reads SGHVS; CDR2 reads FQNEAQ. This CDR3 has 19 residues. V trimming: 1 base; J trimming: 0 bases; junction bases outside the gene matches: 12.

This clone was observed a single time. V and J are TRBV7-9 and TRBJ2-1, with TRBD2 matching 7 bases. J was trimmed by 2 bases and V by 5 bases; bases with no gene match: 9. Germline CDR1 SEHNR, CDR2 FQNEAQ (reference sequence). CDR3 length: 16 residues. The CDR3 is CASSPKAGSTYNEQFF. The DNA for the CDR3 is TGTGCCAGCAGCCCCAAAGCGGGAAGTACCTACAATGAGCAGTTCTTC.

The chain couples TRBV7-2 to TRBJ2-1; a possible D gene is TRBD2 (6 bases). Germline V lookup: CDR1 SGHTA, CDR2 FQGNSA. This CDR3 comprises 15 residues. The V and J ends lost 4 bases and 2 bases respectively, with 12 bases between them. The CDR3 DNA is TGTGCCAGCAGCTGGAGGGCCTTCGCCTACAATGAGCAGTTCTTC. It specifies CASSWRAFAYNEQFF.

The chain has TRBV18 and TRBJ2-5; 12 positions agree with TRBD2. Germline CDR1 is KGHSH and CDR2 is LQKENI. This CDR3 comprises 16 residues. Trimming took 3 bases from V and 7 from J; bases not matched to a gene: 9. The CDR3 region has the DNA TGTGCCAGCTCACCTCCTAGCGGGGGGGCGATCAGGACCCAGTACTTC. It is translated as CASSPPSGGAIRTQYF.

The chain carries TRBV27 and TRBJ2-7; TRBD2 might be the D (6 bases). Germline V gene lookup returns CDR1 MNHEY and CDR2 SMNVEV (reference sequence). V gave up 3 bases and J gave up 6 bases, with 15 bases separating them. This CDR3 is 14 amino acids long. In DNA form, the CDR3 reads TGTGCCAGCAGTTTGTTTCCGGGAGACATCGAGCAGTACTTC. Its protein is CASSLFPGDIEQYF.

The chain joins TRBV4-1 to TRBJ1-6, with a weak D call TRBD1 (5 bases). The CDR3 spans 16 residues. With 0 bases removed from V and 7 bases from J, the gap between germline ends came to 13 bases. CDR1 MGHRA and CDR2 YSYEKL come from the germline V gene. CDR3 sequence: CASSQDHPGSNSPLHF. For the CDR3, the DNA is TGCGCCAGCAGCCAAGATCATCCAGGGTCCAATTCACCCCTCCACTTT.

V usage is TRBV9 and J usage is TRBJ2-1; D might be TRBD2 (6 bases). V lost 0 bases and J 4 bases, leaving 17 bases between the germline ends. CDR1 SGDLS and CDR2 YYNGEE come from the germline V gene. The CDR3 sequence is 17 residues long. The CDR3 bases are TGTGCCAGCAGCGTAGGAGCCGGGAGTGTTAAATACAATGAGCAGTTCTTC. Its protein is CASSVGAGSVKYNEQFF.

The chain employs TRBV15 and TRBJ2-7; tentative D call: TRBD1 (5 bases). There are 13 residues in the CDR3. The germline CDR1 and CDR2 sequences are LNHNV and YYDKDF (reference sequence). The germline V and J ends were trimmed by 8 bases and 1 base, with 12 bases remaining between them. CDR3 sequence reads: CATSDRPSYEQYF. The CDR3 bases are TGTGCCACCTCCGACAGACCTTCCTACGAGCAGTACTTC.

This chain connects TRBV28 to TRBJ1-5; weak D call: TRBD1 (5 bases). This CDR3 is 15 amino acids long. Germline values: CDR1 MDHEN, CDR2 SYDVKM. V was clipped by 5 bases and J by 7 bases, with 18 bases between them. Written as DNA, the CDR3 is TGTGCCAGCAGTCCCCAAGGGGCCTATGAGCAGCCCCAGCATTTT. Translating it yields CASSPQGAYEQPQHF.

The genes are TRBV2 and TRBJ2-3, with a weak D call TRBD1 (5 bases). V gave up 7 bases and J gave up 1 base, with 9 bases separating them. The CDR3 sequence is 13 residues long. The germline gives CDR1 SNHLY, CDR2 FYNNEI. The CDR3 bases are TGTGCCAGCACCGGACACCGCACAGATACGCAGTATTTT. It translates to CASTGHRTDTQYF.

The gene calls are TRBV5-5 and TRBJ1-6; D gene ambiguous. The V gene lost 7 bases and the J gene lost 5 bases, with 13 bases spanning the gap. This CDR3 contains 14 residues. The germline CDR1 and CDR2 sequences are SGHKS and YYEKEE (reference sequence). CDR3 amino acids: CASGSHPDNSPLHF. The CDR3 DNA sequence: TGTGCCAGCGGTTCCCACCCGGATAATTCACCCCTCCACTTT.

This sequence joins TRBV2 and TRBJ1-1, with TRBD1 as a possible D gene (6 bases). CDR1 SNHLY and CDR2 FYNNEI come from the germline V gene. The CDR3 is 13 amino acids. V was cut by 2 bases and J by 8 bases, with 12 bases left in between. Here the CDR3 DNA reads TGTGCCAGCAGTGAATTTGAGGGGGGGGAAGCTTTCTTT. As protein: CASSEFEGGEAFF.

This rearrangement joins TRBV15 to TRBJ1-6; D unresolved. This CDR3 region has 18 residues. Trimming removed 6 bases at V and 1 base at J, with 19 bases between. Germline V CDR1 and CDR2: LNHNV, YYDKDF (reference sequence). The CDR3 loop is CATRSSLRAGSYNSPLHF. The DNA of the CDR3 is TGTGCCACCAGGTCTTCCCTCCGGGCGGGGTCCTATAATTCACCCCTCCACTTT. Complete variable domain (other parts from reference TRBV15 and TRBJ1-6): DAMVIQNPRYQVTQFGKPVTLSCSQTLNHNVMYWYQQKSSQAPKLLFHYYDKDFNNEADTPDNFQSRRPNTSFCFLDIRSPGLGDTAMYLCATRSSLRAGSYNSPLHFGNGTRLTVT.

The sample holds one count of this clone. The chain uses TRBV6-1 and TRBJ1-4, with no clear D. This CDR3 has 13 residues. Germline CDR1 MNHNS, CDR2 SASEGT. Trimming left V 2 bases short and J 6 bases short, with 7 bases between. CDR3 region: CASSEREDEKLFF. The CDR3 DNA sequence: TGTGCCAGCAGTGAACGGGAAGATGAAAAACTGTTTTTT.

The J gene is TRBJ2-7, the V gene TRBV2; D possibly corresponds to TRBD1 (6 bases). V was shortened by 6 bases and J by 7 bases, with 19 bases between the two germline ends. CDR1 and CDR2 (germline): SNHLY, FYNNEI. The CDR3 is 14 amino acids. Here the CDR3 reads CASSFLEGVGEQYF. The CDR3 DNA reads TGTGCCAGCAGCTTCCTCGAGGGGGTGGGTGAGCAGTACTTC. Using reference TRBV2 and TRBJ2-7 for the parts outside the CDR3, the full variable domain is EPEVTQTPSHQVTQMGQEVILRCVPISNHLYFYWYRQILGQKVEFLVSFYNNEISEKSEIFDDQFSVERPDGSNFTLKIRSTKLEDSAMYFCASSFLEGVGEQYFGPGTRLTVT.

The gene calls are TRBV5-4 and TRBJ2-3; D is unclear. Germline V lookup: CDR1 SGHNT, CDR2 YYREEE (reference sequence). V lost 4 bases to trimming and J lost 5 bases, with 8 bases between them. CDR3 length equals 12 residues. CDR3 DNA sequence: TGTGCCAGCAGCATCACTTTAGATACGCAGTATTTT. This gives the protein CASSITLDTQYF.

This chain links TRBV25-1 with TRBJ2-7, with a possible D match to TRBD1 (5 bases). Deletions cut 7 bases from V and 2 bases from J, with 15 bases between. From germline, CDR1 is MGHDK and CDR2 SYGVNS. This CDR3 has 14 amino acids. CDR3 DNA: TGTGCCAGCATCGATTCAGGGATCCCCTACGAGCAGTACTTC. This sequence encodes CASIDSGIPYEQYF.

The chain employs TRBV7-8 and TRBJ2-2; no definite D call. The CDR3 spans 14 residues. The germline gives CDR1 SGHVS, CDR2 FQNEAQ. Trimming removed 2 bases from V and 4 bases from J, with 8 bases in between. CDR3 amino acids: CASSLHQITGELFF. Here the CDR3 DNA reads TGTGCCAGCAGCTTACACCAGATCACCGGGGAGCTGTTTTTT.

This clone showed up just once. This sequence joins TRBV30 and TRBJ2-4, with D possibly matching TRBD1 (6 bases). This CDR3 is built from 15 residues. V shed 4 bases and J shed 3 bases, with 16 bases lying between them. Germline V gene sequence: CDR1 GTSNPN, CDR2 SVGIG (reference sequence). The chain's CDR3 is CAWTEPSGDKNIQYF. As DNA, the CDR3 is TGTGCCTGGACTGAACCCTCAGGGGACAAAAACATTCAGTACTTC.

The genes are TRBV6-5 and TRBJ2-1, with 9 positions matching TRBD2. Unmatched junction bases numbered 5, after V lost 7 bases and J lost 4 bases. Germline values: CDR1 MNHEY, CDR2 SVGAGI. This CDR3 is 14 amino acids long. The CDR3 DNA is TGTGCCAGCACGGAGCGGGGGGCATACAATGAGCAGTTCTTC. This gives the protein CASTERGAYNEQFF.

The chain links TRBV15 to TRBJ2-3; TRBD1 aligns across 8 bases. Per germline, CDR1 LNHNV and CDR2 YYDKDF (reference sequence). J gave up 1 base and V 1 base, and 1 base lay outside the gene matches. The CDR3 runs 15 residues. The CDR3 reads CATSRATGGTDTQYF. The CDR3 nucleotides are TGTGCCACCAGCAGAGCGACAGGGGGCACAGATACGCAGTATTTT. The variable domain in full, completed from reference TRBV15 and TRBJ2-3, reads DAMVIQNPRYQVTQFGKPVTLSCSQTLNHNVMYWYQQKSSQAPKLLFHYYDKDFNNEADTPDNFQSRRPNTSFCFLDIRSPGLGDTAMYLCATSRATGGTDTQYFGPGTRLTVL.

The V call is TRBV7-9, the J call TRBJ2-3, with D hard to call. This CDR3 is 12 amino acids long. Germline V gene lookup returns CDR1 SEHNR and CDR2 FQNEAQ (reference sequence). V lost 4 bases, J lost 6 bases, and 8 bases lay in between. CDR3 sequence reads: CASSSPRDTQYF. The CDR3 nucleotides are TGTGCCAGCAGCTCACCGCGGGATACGCAGTATTTT. Variable domain in full (rest from reference TRBV7-9 and TRBJ2-3): DTGVSQNPRHKITKRGQNVTFRCDPISEHNRLYWYRQTLGQGPEFLTYFQNEAQLEKSRLLSDRFSAERPKGSFSTLEIQRTEQGDSAMYLCASSSPRDTQYFGPGTRLTVL.

The chain recombines TRBV5-1 with TRBJ2-7; 7 bases map to TRBD1. The CDR3 is 16 amino acids. J gave up 0 bases and V 0 bases, and 6 bases lay outside the gene matches. CDR1 is SGHRS and CDR2 is YFSETQ in the germline V gene. This CDR3 is CASSLDPGQSSYEQYF. In DNA, the CDR3 is TGCGCCAGCAGCTTGGATCCGGGACAGAGCTCCTACGAGCAGTACTTC.

This chain connects TRBV28 to TRBJ1-5, with D tentatively TRBD1 (6 bases). Deletions cut 6 bases from V and 0 bases from J, with 15 bases between. Per the germline V gene, CDR1 is MDHEN and CDR2 is SYDVKM. The CDR3 spans 16 residues. This CDR3 reads CASRVRGQYSNQPQHF. In DNA, the CDR3 is TGTGCCAGCAGAGTTAGGGGACAATATAGCAATCAGCCCCAGCATTTT.

The chain couples TRBV5-4 to TRBJ2-7; possibly TRBD2 for D (7 bases). This CDR3 region has 16 residues. The germline V gene has CDR1 SGHNT and CDR2 YYREEE (reference sequence). Deletions cut 4 bases from V and 4 bases from J, with 21 bases between. The CDR3 bases are TGTGCCAGCAGCCCCGTTCTTGGGGGGGCGTCTTACGAGCAGTACTTC. Protein: CASSPVLGGASYEQYF.

J is TRBJ2-3 and V is TRBV5-1; TRBD2 matches 13 bases. With V trimmed by 3 bases and J by 0 bases, 1 base remained unmatched. Germline CDR1 is SGHRS and CDR2 is YFSETQ. This CDR3 spans 16 amino acids. The CDR3 DNA reads TGCGCCAGCAGCTCGGGACTAGCGGGGAGCACAGATACGCAGTATTTT. It translates to CASSSGLAGSTDTQYF.

The V call is TRBV6-6, the J call TRBJ2-1; maybe TRBD2 (6 bases). Trimming pared 2 bases from V and 5 bases from J, leaving 10 bases between. Germline V gives CDR1 MNHNY, CDR2 SVGAGI (reference sequence). The CDR3 runs to 14 residues. CDR3 in DNA: TGTGCCAGCAGTTACGGGGGGTTCAACAATGAGCAGTTCTTC. This codes for CASSYGGFNNEQFF.

This chain connects TRBV21-1 to TRBJ2-7; the D call of TRBD1 is as the table states it, not checked on the DNA. TRBV21-1 is listed as a pseudogene. There are 15 residues in the CDR3. The chain's CDR3 is CASSKSRGSSYEQYF. CDR3 coding DNA: TGTGCCAGCAGCAAATCCAGGGGGAGCTCCTACGAGCAGTACTTC.